Shown below are 17 T cell receptor beta chains from a single sample sequenced in a study of shared T cell receptors in the human thymus. Using immunoSEQ multiplex PCR, the repertoire was profiled, and TCRdb retains in-frame clones only, with some absent. This sample has roughly 550,000 clones, with 75% to 80% found just once. These data are also associated with another study on human thymus T cells.

The sample was thymocytes. The origin of the receptors is a boy in the first two years of life with a congenital heart defect.

V usage is TRBV7-9 and J usage is TRBJ2-5; no reliable D call. This CDR3 has 18 amino acids. V was pared by 3 bases and J by 4 bases, with 24 bases between. Germline CDR1 reads SEHNR; CDR2 reads FQNEAQ (reference sequence). The DNA of the CDR3 is TGTGCCAGCAGCTTTACACCCGGCGAGGCACTCGAGAGAGAGACCCAGTACTTC. Amino acids: CASSFTPGEALERETQYF.

This chain connects TRBV11-3 to TRBJ2-3, with 16 bases identical to TRBD2. CDR1 SGHNT and CDR2 YENEEA come from the germline V gene. This CDR3 region has 18 residues. V lost 4 bases, J lost 5 bases, and 9 bases stayed unmatched. The CDR3 protein is CASSSGTSGRADLDTQYF. CDR3 bases: TGTGCCAGCAGCTCCGGGACTAGCGGGAGGGCCGATCTAGATACGCAGTATTTT.

This clone appeared a single time. The chain recombines TRBV5-6 with TRBJ1-4, with a tentative D call TRBD1 (5 bases). Trimming took 1 base from V and 7 from J, leaving 14 bases between them. Per the germline V gene, CDR1 is SGHDT and CDR2 is YYEEEE. This CDR3 contains 15 residues. The CDR3 sequence: CASSLPGREPEKLFF. The DNA for the CDR3 is TGTGCCAGCAGCTTGCCTGGCAGGGAACCTGAAAAACTGTTTTTT.

The chain employs TRBV29-1 and TRBJ2-2; 7 bases agree with TRBD1. This CDR3 comprises 12 residues. The J segment lost 6 bases and the V segment lost 5 bases, leaving 3 bases of the junction unmatched. Germline CDR1 is SQVTM and CDR2 is ANQGSEA. As DNA, the CDR3 is TGCAGCGTTACCACAGGGGCCGGGGAGCTGTTTTTT. Translation gives CSVTTGAGELFF.

The chain links TRBV6-5 to TRBJ2-2, with 8 bases aligning to TRBD2. Trimming at V came to 10 bases and at J to 4 bases, leaving 11 bases not matched to a gene. The length of the CDR3 is 15 residues. Germline V gives CDR1 MNHEY, CDR2 SVGAGI. The CDR3 loop is CATAQREQGTGELFF. CDR3 sequence (DNA): TGTGCCACCGCACAGCGGGAGCAGGGCACCGGGGAGCTGTTTTTT.

The V gene is TRBV5-1, the J gene TRBJ2-5, with 10 bases matching TRBD2. The CDR3 extends over 16 amino acids. The germline CDR1 and CDR2 sequences are SGHRS and YFSETQ. The junction had 8 bases not matched to a gene; V was cut back by 3 bases and J by 3 bases. The CDR3 DNA reads TGCGCCAGCAGCTCAGGGAGCGGGAGGGAGGAAGAGACCCAGTACTTC. Its protein product is CASSSGSGREEETQYF.

The chain links TRBV27 to TRBJ2-5; 9 positions agree with TRBD2. CDR1 and CDR2 (germline): MNHEY, SMNVEV (reference sequence). Trimming took 5 bases from V and 5 from J; bases not matched to a gene: 9. The length of the CDR3 is 15 residues. The CDR3 reads CASSLLAGRMETQYF. Here the CDR3 DNA reads TGTGCCAGCAGTCTCCTAGCGGGGAGGATGGAGACCCAGTACTTC.

The chain has TRBV6-5 and TRBJ2-5, with a weak D call TRBD2 (6 bases). Trimming removed 8 bases from V and 5 bases from J, with 18 bases in between. Germline loops: CDR1 MNHEY, CDR2 SVGAGI. CDR3 size: 14 residues. The CDR3 DNA follows: TGTGCCAGCCGACGGGGCGGGACTCGGGAGACCCAGTACTTC. It specifies CASRRGGTRETQYF.

This chain joins TRBV4-2 and TRBJ2-7, with 7 bases fitting TRBD1. After removal of 2 bases from V and 0 bases from J, the junction contained 1 base not matched to a gene. This CDR3 is built from 14 residues. CDR1 and CDR2 from the germline V gene are LGHNA and YNFKEQ. The CDR3 DNA reads TGTGCCAGCAGCCAAAGACAGGGCTCCTACGAGCAGTACTTC. It codes for CASSQRQGSYEQYF.

The chain combines TRBV6-4 with TRBJ2-7; TRBD2 aligns across 13 bases. The V segment lost 4 bases and the J segment 7 bases; nucleotides outside the gene matches: 7. Germline lookup yields CDR1 MRHNA and CDR2 SNTAGT. This CDR3 is built from 15 residues. The CDR3: CASSAGLAGKGEQYF. In nucleotides, the CDR3 is TGTGCCAGCAGTGCGGGACTAGCGGGAAAGGGGGAGCAGTACTTC.

The V gene is TRBV15, the J gene TRBJ1-4, with 7 bases fitting TRBD1. V was pared by 5 bases and J by 0 bases, with 15 bases of the junction left unmatched. The germline V gene has CDR1 LNHNV and CDR2 YYDKDF (reference sequence). The CDR3 loop spans 19 amino acids. CDR3 residues: CATSPWEAGGSATNEKLFF. CDR3 in DNA: TGTGCCACCAGCCCCTGGGAGGCAGGGGGGAGTGCAACTAATGAAAAACTGTTTTTT.

The J gene is TRBJ2-3, the V gene TRBV10-3, with 11 nucleotides matching TRBD2. The junction had 1 base not matched to a gene; V was cut back by 3 bases and J by 2 bases. CDR1 is ENHRY and CDR2 is SYGVKD in the germline V gene. The CDR3 contains 15 residues. This CDR3 is CAISELAGDTDTQYF. Here the CDR3 DNA reads TGTGCCATCAGTGAACTAGCGGGGGACACAGATACGCAGTATTTT.

This clone has more than one count but fewer than ten. The chain recombines TRBV19 with TRBJ2-1; D may be TRBD2 (6 bases). The CDR3 runs to 17 residues. The V gene lost 3 bases and the J gene lost 0 bases, with 15 bases spanning the gap. Germline CDR1 is LNHDA and CDR2 is SQIVND (reference sequence). CDR3 in DNA: TGTGCCAGTAGTATCGGCGGGACGTCTAGCTCCTACAATGAGCAGTTCTTC. Its translation is CASSIGGTSSSYNEQFF.

In this sample, this clone turned up a few times. This chain joins TRBV5-1 and TRBJ2-2; 7 positions match TRBD2. The CDR3 extends over 16 amino acids. The ends lost 4 bases at V and 6 bases at J; junction bases unmatched: 12. The germline gives CDR1 SGHRS, CDR2 YFSETQ. The CDR3 sequence: CASSPAGERYPGELFF. The CDR3 DNA reads TGCGCCAGCAGCCCCGCGGGAGAGCGATATCCCGGGGAGCTGTTTTTT.

V gene TRBV10-3 combines with J gene TRBJ1-2, with D perhaps matching TRBD1 (6 bases). V was shortened by 8 bases and J by 2 bases, with 18 bases between the two germline ends. The CDR3 has 15 residues. CDR1 is ENHRY, CDR2 SYGVKD, per germline. CDR3 bases: TGTGCCATCGCGAGGTTGGACAGCGGAAACTATGGCTACACCTTC. This sequence encodes CAIARLDSGNYGYTF.

The rearrangement uses TRBV4-1 and TRBJ2-3; the D gene is possibly TRBD2 (6 bases). Germline CDR1 is MGHRA and CDR2 is YSYEKL. The V and J ends lost 3 bases and 3 bases respectively, with 10 bases between them. This CDR3 has 14 amino acids. The CDR3 DNA reads TGCGCCAGCAGCCATAGGGGAGGAACAGATACGCAGTATTTT. Its translation: CASSHRGGTDTQYF.

The chain links TRBV6-5 to TRBJ1-2; 9 nucleotides align to TRBD1. From germline, CDR1 is MNHEY and CDR2 SVGAGI. The CDR3 covers 15 residues. Trimming took 1 base from V and 8 from J; bases not matched to a gene: 8. The CDR3 loop is CASSYLQGATRGYTF. In DNA, the CDR3 is TGTGCCAGCAGTTACTTACAGGGGGCGACTCGGGGCTACACCTTC.